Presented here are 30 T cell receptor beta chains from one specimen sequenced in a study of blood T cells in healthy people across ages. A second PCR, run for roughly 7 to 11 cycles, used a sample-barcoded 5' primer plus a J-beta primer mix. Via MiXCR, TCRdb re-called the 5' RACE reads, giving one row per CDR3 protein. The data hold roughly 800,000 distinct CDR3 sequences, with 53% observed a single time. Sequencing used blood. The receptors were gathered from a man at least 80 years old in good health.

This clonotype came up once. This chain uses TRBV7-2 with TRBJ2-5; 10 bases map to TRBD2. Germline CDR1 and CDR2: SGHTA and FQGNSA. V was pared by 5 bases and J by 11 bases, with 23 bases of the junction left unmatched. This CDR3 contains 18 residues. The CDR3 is CASSLGSGLATAYNEQYF. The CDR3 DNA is TGTGCCAGCAGCCTAGGTTCGGGACTAGCGACAGCTTACAATGAGCAGTACTTC. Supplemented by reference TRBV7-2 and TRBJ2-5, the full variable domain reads GAGVSQSPSNKVTEKGKDVELRCDPISGHTALYWYRQSLGQGLEFLIYFQGNSAPDKSGLPSDRFSAERTGGSVSTLTIQRTQQEDSAVYLCASSLGSGLATAYNEQYFGPGTRLLVL.

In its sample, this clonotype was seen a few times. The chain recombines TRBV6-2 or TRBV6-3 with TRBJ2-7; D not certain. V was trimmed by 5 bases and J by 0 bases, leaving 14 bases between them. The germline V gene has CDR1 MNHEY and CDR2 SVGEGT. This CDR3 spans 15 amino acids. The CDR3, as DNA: TGTGCCAGCAGTCAAACCGGACGTTTCTCCTACGAGCAGTACTTC. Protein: CASSQTGRFSYEQYF.

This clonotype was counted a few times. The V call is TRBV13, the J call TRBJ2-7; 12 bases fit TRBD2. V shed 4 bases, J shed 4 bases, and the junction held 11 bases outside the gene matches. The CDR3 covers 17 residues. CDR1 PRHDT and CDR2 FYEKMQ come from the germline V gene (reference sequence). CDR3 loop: CASSWGALAGGPYEQYF. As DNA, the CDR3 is TGTGCCAGCAGCTGGGGAGCCCTAGCGGGAGGGCCTTACGAGCAGTACTTC.

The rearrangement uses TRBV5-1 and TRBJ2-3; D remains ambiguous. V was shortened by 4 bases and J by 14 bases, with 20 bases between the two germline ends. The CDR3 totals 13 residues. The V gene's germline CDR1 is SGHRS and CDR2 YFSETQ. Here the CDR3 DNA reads TGCGCCAGCAGCCCGGAAGGCACGGAATACGCGTATTTT. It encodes CASSPEGTEYAYF.

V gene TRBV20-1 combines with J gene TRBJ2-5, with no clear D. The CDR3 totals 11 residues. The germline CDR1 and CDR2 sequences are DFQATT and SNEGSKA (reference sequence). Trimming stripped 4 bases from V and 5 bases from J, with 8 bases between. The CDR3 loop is CSATGSETQYF. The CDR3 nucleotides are TGCAGTGCTACCGGATCCGAGACCCAGTACTTC.

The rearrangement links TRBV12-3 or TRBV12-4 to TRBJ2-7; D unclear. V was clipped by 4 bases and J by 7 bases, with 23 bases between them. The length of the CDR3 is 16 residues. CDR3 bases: TGTGCCAGCAGTTCGAGAGGTCTCGCTTCCTACAATGAGCAGTACTTC. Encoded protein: CASSSRGLASYNEQYF.

CDR3 region: CASSQDWARANTQYF. Written as DNA, the CDR3 is TGCGCCAGCAGCCAAGATTGGGCCAGAGCGAATACGCAGTATTTT. The chain recombines TRBV4-3 with TRBJ2-3; D is ambiguous. This CDR3 has 15 residues. Trimming took off 0 bases at V and 7 bases at J, with 14 bases between the two ends. The germline V gene encodes CDR1 LGHNA and CDR2 YSLEER.

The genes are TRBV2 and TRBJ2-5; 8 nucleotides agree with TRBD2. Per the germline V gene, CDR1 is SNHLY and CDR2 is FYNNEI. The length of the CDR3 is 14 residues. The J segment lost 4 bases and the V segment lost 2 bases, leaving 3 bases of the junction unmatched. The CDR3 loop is CASSEPGGGETQYF. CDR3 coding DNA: TGTGCCAGCAGTGAACCCGGGGGGGGAGAGACCCAGTACTTC. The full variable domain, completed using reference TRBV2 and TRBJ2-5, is EPEVTQTPSHQVTQMGQEVILRCVPISNHLYFYWYRQILGQKVEFLVSFYNNEISEKSEIFDDQFSVERPDGSNFTLKIRSTKLEDSAMYFCASSEPGGGETQYFGPGTRLLVL.

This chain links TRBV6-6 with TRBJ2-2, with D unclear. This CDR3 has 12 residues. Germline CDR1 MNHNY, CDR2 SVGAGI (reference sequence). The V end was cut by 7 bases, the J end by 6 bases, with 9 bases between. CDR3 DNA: TGTGCCAGCAACTTGCCCGCCGGGGAGCTGTTTTTT. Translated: CASNLPAGELFF.

CDR3 nucleotides: TGTGCCAGCAGTTACCCGCAAGCGGGGGGCTACAATGAGCAGTTCTTC. Residues: CASSYPQAGGYNEQFF. V gene TRBV6-5 combines with J gene TRBJ2-1, with TRBD2 identical over 9 bases. The junction had 5 bases not matched to a gene; V was cut back by 2 bases and J by 3 bases. CDR1 and CDR2 (germline): MNHEY, SVGAGI. This CDR3 comprises 16 residues.

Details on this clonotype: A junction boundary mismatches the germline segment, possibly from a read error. The CDR3 reads CASSPLGTPGNIIYF. CDR3 DNA sequence: TGTGCCAGCAGCCCGCTCGGGACACCCGGAAACATCATATATTTT. The genes are TRBV9 and TRBJ1-3, with D possibly being TRBD1 (6 bases). Germline lookup yields CDR1 SGDLS and CDR2 YYNGEE. CDR3 length equals 15 residues.

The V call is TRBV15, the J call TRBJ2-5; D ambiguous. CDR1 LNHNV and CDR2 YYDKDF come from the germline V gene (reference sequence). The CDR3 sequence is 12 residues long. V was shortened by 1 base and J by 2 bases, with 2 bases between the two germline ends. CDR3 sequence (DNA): TGTGCCACCAGCAGAGCTCAAGAGACCCAGTACTTC. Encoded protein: CATSRAQETQYF.

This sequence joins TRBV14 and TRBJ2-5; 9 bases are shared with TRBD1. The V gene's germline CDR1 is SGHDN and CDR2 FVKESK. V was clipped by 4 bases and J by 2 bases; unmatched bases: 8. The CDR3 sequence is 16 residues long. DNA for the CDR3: TGTGCCAGCAGCCTCCGGGACAGGGCTACTCAAGAGACCCAGTACTTC. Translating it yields CASSLRDRATQETQYF.

The CDR3 spells CSARDRRLQETQYF. Written as DNA, the CDR3 is TGCAGTGCTAGAGATCGACGGCTTCAAGAGACCCAGTACTTC. The rearrangement uses TRBV20-1 and TRBJ2-5; D is uncertain. CDR1 DFQATT and CDR2 SNEGSKA come from the germline V gene (reference sequence). There are 14 residues in the CDR3. Trimming removed 0 bases from V and 2 bases from J, with 10 bases in between.

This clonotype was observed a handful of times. The CDR3 DNA is TGCAGTGCTCCCGGACATGGCACGTCCTACGAGCAGTACTTC. As protein: CSAPGHGTSYEQYF. The chain has TRBV20-1 and TRBJ2-7; a weak D match, TRBD1 (5 bases). V lost 5 bases and J lost 1, with 15 bases in between. Germline CDR1 is DFQATT and CDR2 is SNEGSKA (reference sequence). This CDR3 has 14 amino acids.

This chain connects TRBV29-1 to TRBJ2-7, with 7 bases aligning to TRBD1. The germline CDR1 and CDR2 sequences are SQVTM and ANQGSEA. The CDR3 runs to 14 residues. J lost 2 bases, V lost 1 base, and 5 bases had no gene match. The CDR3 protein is CSVEGAQGAYEQYF. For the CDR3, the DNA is TGCAGCGTTGAAGGGGCGCAGGGGGCCTACGAGCAGTACTTC.

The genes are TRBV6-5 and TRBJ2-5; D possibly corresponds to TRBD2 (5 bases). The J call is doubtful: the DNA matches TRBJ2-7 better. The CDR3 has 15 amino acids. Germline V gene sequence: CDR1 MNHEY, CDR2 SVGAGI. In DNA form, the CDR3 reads TGTGCCAGCAGTTACAGAGGCGGGCTAAGATACGAGCAGTACTTC. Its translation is CASSYRGGLRYEQYF.

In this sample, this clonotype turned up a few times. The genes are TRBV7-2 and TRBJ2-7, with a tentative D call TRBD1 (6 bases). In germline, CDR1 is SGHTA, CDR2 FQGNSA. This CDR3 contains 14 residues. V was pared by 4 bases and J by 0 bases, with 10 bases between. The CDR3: CASSSGRGSYEQYF. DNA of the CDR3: TGTGCCAGCAGCTCGGGCAGGGGCTCCTACGAGCAGTACTTC.

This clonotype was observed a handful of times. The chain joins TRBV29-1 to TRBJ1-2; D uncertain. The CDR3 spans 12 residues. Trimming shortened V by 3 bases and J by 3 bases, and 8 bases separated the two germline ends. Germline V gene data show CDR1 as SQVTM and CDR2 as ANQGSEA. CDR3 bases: TGCAGCGTTGACAAGGGCGACTATGGCTACACCTTC. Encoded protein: CSVDKGDYGYTF.

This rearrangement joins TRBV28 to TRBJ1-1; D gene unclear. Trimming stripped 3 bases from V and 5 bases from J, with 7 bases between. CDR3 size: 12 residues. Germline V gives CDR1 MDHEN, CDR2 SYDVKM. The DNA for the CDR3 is TGTGCCAGCAGTTTGAAAGGAACTGAAGCTTTCTTT. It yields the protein CASSLKGTEAFF.

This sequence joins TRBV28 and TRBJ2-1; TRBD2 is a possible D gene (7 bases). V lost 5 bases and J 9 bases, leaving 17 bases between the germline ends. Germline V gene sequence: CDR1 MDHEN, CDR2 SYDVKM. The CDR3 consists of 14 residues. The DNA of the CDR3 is TGTGCCAGCAGTGGGGGGGGGCAGGTGGGTGAGCAGTTCTTC. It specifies CASSGGGQVGEQFF.

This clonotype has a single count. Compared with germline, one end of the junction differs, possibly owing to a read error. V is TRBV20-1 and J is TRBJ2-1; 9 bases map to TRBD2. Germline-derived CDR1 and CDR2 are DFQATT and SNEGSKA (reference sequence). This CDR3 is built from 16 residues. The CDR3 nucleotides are TGCGGTGCTAGAGAAACGGAGACTAGCGGTCGAGGTGGGCAGTTCTTC. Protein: CGARETETSGRGGQFF.

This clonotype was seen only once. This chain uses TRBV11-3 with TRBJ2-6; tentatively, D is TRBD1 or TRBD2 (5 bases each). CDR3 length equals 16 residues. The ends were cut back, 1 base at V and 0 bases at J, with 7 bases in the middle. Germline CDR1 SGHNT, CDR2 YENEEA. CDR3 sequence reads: CASSLGGRSGANVLTF. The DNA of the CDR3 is TGTGCCAGCAGCTTAGGGGGACGCTCTGGGGCCAACGTCCTGACTTTC.

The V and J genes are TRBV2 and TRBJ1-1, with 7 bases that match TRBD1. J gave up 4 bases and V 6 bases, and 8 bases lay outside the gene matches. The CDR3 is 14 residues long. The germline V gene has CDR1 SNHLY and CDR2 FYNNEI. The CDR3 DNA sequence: TGTGCCAGCAGCCAGACAGGGCTGAGCACTGAAGCTTTCTTT. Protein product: CASSQTGLSTEAFF.

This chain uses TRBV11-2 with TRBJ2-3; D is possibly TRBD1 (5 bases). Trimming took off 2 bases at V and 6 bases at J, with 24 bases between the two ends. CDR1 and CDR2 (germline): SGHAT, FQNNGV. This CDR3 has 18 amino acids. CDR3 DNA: TGTGCCAGCAGCTTAACAGGCAGCCGACATTACCCGGAGGATACGCAGTATTTT. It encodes CASSLTGSRHYPEDTQYF.

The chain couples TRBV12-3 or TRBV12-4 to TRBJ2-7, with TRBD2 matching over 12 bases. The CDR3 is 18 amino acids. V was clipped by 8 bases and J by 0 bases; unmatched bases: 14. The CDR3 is CASGDLGLAGLSSYEQYF. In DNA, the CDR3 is TGTGCCAGCGGCGACCTGGGACTAGCGGGTCTCAGCTCCTACGAGCAGTACTTC.

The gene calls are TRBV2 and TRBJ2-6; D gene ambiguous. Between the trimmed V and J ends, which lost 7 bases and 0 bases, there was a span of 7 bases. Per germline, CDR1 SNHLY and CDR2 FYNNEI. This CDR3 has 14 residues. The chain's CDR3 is CASKGVSGANVLTF. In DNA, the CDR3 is TGTGCCAGCAAGGGTGTCTCTGGGGCCAACGTCCTGACTTTC.

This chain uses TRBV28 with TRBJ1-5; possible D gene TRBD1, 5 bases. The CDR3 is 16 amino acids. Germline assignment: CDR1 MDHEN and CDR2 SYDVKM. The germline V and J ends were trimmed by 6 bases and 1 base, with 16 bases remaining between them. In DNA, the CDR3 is TGTGCCAGCAGATCGAGTGGGCAGGGCAGCAATCAGCCCCAGCATTTT. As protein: CASRSSGQGSNQPQHF. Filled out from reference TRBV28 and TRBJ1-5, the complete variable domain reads DVKVTQSSRYLVKRTGEKVFLECVQDMDHENMFWYRQDPGLGLRLIYFSYDVKMKEKGDIPEGYSVSREKKERFSLILESASTNQTSMYLCASRSSGQGSNQPQHFGDGTRLSIL.

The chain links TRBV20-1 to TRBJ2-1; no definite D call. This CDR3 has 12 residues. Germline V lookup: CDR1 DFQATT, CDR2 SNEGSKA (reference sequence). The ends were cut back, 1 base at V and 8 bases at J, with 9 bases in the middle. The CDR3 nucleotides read TGCAGTGCTAGAGTCCCCCGGGATGAGCAGTTCTTC. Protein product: CSARVPRDEQFF.

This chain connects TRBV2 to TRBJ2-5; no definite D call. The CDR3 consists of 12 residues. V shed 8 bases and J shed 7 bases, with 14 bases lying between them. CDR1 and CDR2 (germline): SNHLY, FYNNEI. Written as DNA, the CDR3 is TGTGCCAGCTATGAGTGGAGCCCGACCCAGTACTTC. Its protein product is CASYEWSPTQYF.